The entry below gives a single T cell receptor beta chain sequence along with its context. Its specificity is unknown. Time point described: pre-reinfection, 55 to 20 weeks before reinfection detection. No in vitro expansion preceded TCR sequencing of the sorted cells. A couple of donors provided sorted CD3+ CD8+ CD45RO- naive CD8 T cells at all three reinfection time points. The length of the CDR3 is 15 residues. Germline assignment: CDR1 MDHEN and CDR2 SYDVKM. The data derive from a study of memory CD8 T cells in hepatitis C reinfection. The wider study: Reinfection meant HCV RNA positivity after two negatives ≥60 days apart. Between 55 and 20 weeks before reinfection detection, pre-reinfection samples were drawn. Findings of the study overall: Roughly five donors were too few for definitive public clonotype conclusions.

Libraries were prepared by immunoSEQ multiplex PCR; TCRdb keeps only in-frame clonotypes and omits some of them. The table has just over 50,000 clones, just under 90% seen once; the top ten hold 1%. Sequencing was carried out using naive CD8+ T cells sorted from blood. The rearrangement uses TRBV28 and TRBJ2-7, with 8 bases aligning to TRBD1. The receptor's source is a man aged 18 to 29 with hepatitis C virus infection. The DNA of the CDR3 is TGTGCCAGCAGTTCCTCCCCAGGGGGCTCCCACGAGCAGTACGTC. Its translation: CASSSSPGGSHEQYV.